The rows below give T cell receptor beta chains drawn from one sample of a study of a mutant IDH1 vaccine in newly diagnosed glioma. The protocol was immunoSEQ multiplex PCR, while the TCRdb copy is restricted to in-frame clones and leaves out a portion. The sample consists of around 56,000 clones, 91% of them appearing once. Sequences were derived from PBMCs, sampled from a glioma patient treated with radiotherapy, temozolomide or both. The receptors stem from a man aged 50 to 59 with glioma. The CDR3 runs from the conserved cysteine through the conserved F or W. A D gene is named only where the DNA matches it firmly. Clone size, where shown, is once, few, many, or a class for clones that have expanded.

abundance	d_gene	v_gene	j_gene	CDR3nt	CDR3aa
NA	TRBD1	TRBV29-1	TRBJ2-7	TGCAGCGTTCGGGACAGGGGCTACGAGCAGTACTTC	CSVRDRGYEQYF
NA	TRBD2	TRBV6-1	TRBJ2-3	TGTGCCAGCAGTGAATGGGGCGGGGGGGCCGATACGCAGTATTTT	CASSEWGGGADTQYF
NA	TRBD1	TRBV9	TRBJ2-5	TGTGCCAGCAGCGTAGATTGGACAGGGGGAACCCAGTACTTC	CASSVDWTGGTQYF
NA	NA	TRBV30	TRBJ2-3	TGTGCCTGGAGTGTAAGATCTGGGCATACGCAGTATTTT	CAWSVRSGHTQYF
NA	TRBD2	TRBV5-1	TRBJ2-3	TGCGCCAGCAGCTTGTTTCGGACTAGCGGGAGAGGATTTACAGATACGCAGTATTTT	CASSLFRTSGRGFTDTQYF
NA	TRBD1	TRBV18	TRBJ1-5	TGTGCCAGCTCACAAGGACAGGGCAATCAGCCCCAGCATTTT	CASSQGQGNQPQHF
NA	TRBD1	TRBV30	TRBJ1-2	TGTGCCTGGAGGGACCACAGGGGTAGACGTTATGGCTACACCTTC	CAWRDHRGRRYGYTF
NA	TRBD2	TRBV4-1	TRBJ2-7	TGCGCCAGCAGCCGGGGACTAGCGGGGGGGATCTCCTACGAGCAGTACTTC	CASSRGLAGGISYEQYF
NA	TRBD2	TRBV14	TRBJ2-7	TGTGCCAGCAGCCAAGTCAGGACTAGCGTGCAGTACTTC	CASSQVRTSVQYF
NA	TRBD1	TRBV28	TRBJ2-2	TGTGCCAGCACCTGGGACAGGACTGGGGGGCTGTTTTTT	CASTWDRTGGLFF
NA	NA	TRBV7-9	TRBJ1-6	TGTGCCAGCAGCTTAGTCCTAGACAGTAATTCACCCCTCCACTTT	CASSLVLDSNSPLHF
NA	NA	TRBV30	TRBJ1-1	TGTGCCTGGAGTGTACTGACGAACACTGAAGCTTTCTTT	CAWSVLTNTEAFF
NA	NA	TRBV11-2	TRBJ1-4	TGTGCCAGCAGCTTAGGCAGTCTTAATGAAAAACTGTTTTTT	CASSLGSLNEKLFF
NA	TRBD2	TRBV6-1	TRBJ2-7	TGTGCCAGCAGTGATACGGGGGGACCCTACGAGCAGTACTTC	CASSDTGGPYEQYF
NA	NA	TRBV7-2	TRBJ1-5	TGTGCCAGCAGCTTAGATGCGGCTAATCTTGGGCCCCAGCATTTT	CASSLDAANLGPQHF
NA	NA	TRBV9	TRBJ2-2	TGTGCCAGCAGCGTAAGGCAGGGTCCCACCGGGGAGCTGTTTTTT	CASSVRQGPTGELFF
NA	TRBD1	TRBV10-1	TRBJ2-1	TGCGCCAGCAGTGAGGGGGGGACAGGGGGCAATGAGCAGTTCTTC	CASSEGGTGGNEQFF
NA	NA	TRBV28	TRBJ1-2	TGTGCCAGCAGATCTACAAGTCTGGCCTATGGCTACACCTTC	CASRSTSLAYGYTF
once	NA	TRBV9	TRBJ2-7	TGTGCCAGCAGCGTAGGCTCCAGCTCCTACGAGCAGTACTTC	CASSVGSSSYEQYF
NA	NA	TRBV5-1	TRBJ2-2	TGCGCGAGCGAGGGGGGGCTTCCCGGGGAGCTGTTTTTT	CASEGGLPGELFF
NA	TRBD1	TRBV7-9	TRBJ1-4	TGTGCCAGCAGCTTAGCAGGGGGCGAGGAGGAAAAACTGTTTTTT	CASSLAGGEEEKLFF
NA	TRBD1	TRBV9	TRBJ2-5	TGTGCCAGCAGCGCACTTGGACAGGGAAGAGAGACCCAGTACTTC	CASSALGQGRETQYF
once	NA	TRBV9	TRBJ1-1	TGTGCCAGCAGCGGTTTGGGATTGAACACTGAAGCTTTCTTT	CASSGLGLNTEAFF
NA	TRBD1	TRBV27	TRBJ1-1	TGTGCCAGCAGTTTATCCACAGGGGGGAACACTGAAGCTTTCTTT	CASSLSTGGNTEAFF
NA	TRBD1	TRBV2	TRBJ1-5	TGTGCCAGCAGCCCCACCCCAGGGGGCGCGGGTCAGCCCCAGCATTTT	CASSPTPGGAGQPQHF
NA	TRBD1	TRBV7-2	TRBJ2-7	TGTGCCAGCAGCGTAGGGACAGCTCTCTACGAGCAGTACTTC	CASSVGTALYEQYF
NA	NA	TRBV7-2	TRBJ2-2	TGTGCCAGCAGACACCCGACGAGACGGGGTTCGAACACCGGGGAGCTGTTTTTT	CASRHPTRRGSNTGELFF
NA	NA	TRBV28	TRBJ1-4	TGTGCCAGCAAAGGGCAGGGCCAAACTAATGAAAAACTGTTTTTT	CASKGQGQTNEKLFF
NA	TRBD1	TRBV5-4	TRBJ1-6	TGTGCCAGCAGCTTGGCAGGGGGCTTAAATTCACCCCTCCACTTT	CASSLAGGLNSPLHF
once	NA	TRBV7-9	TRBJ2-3	TGTGCCAGCAGCTTATTCCAGGCTAGCTCAGATACGCAGTATTTT	CASSLFQASSDTQYF
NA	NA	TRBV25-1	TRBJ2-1	TGTGCCAGCAGTGAGAACAGGGTCTATGAGCAGTTCTTC	CASSENRVYEQFF
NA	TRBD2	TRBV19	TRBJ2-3	TGTGCCAGTAGCGGGAGGAGGACAGATACGCAGTATTTT	CASSGRRTDTQYF
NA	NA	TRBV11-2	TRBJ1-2	TGTGCCAGCAGCCCCCTGGGGGAGTCCTATGGCTACACCTTC	CASSPLGESYGYTF
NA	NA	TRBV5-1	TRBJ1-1	TGCGCCAGCAGCTTGGGCCATGAGGTGAACACTGAAGCTTTCTTT	CASSLGHEVNTEAFF
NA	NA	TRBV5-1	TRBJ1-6	TGCGCCAGCAGACCGGACATCTCGGCACCCCTCCACTTT	CASRPDISAPLHF
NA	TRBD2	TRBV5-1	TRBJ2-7	TGCGCCAGCAGCGACCCTAGCGGGGGGAGCGAGCAGTACTTC	CASSDPSGGSEQYF
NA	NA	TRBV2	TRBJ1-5	TGTGCCAGCGGAAAGGGTCGGTCCCGCGGCAATCAGCCCCAGCATTTT	CASGKGRSRGNQPQHF
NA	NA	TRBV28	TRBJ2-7	TGTGCCAGCTACCCTACTGGTCCCGCCCATTACGAGCAGTACTTC	CASYPTGPAHYEQYF
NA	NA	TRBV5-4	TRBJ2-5	TGTGCCAGCAGCTTGGGGGCTAGCGAAGAGACCCAGTACTTC	CASSLGASEETQYF
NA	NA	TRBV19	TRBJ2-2	TGTGCCACTAGAGACGGCACCGGGGAGCTGTTTTTT	CATRDGTGELFF
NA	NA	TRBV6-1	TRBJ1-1	TGTGCCGTGGGTTCGGGGAACACTGAAGCTTTCTTT	CAVGSGNTEAFF
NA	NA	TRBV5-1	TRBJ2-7	TGCGCCAGCAGCTTGGAAAATCTCGACGAGCAGTACTTC	CASSLENLDEQYF
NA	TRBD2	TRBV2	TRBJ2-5	TGTGCCAGCAAGGTCGGTAGCGGGGGCTTGTACCAAGAGACCCAGTACTTC	CASKVGSGGLYQETQYF
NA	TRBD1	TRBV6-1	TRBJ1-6	TGTGCCAGCAGTGATTCATGGGGACAGGGTAATTCACCCCTCCACTTT	CASSDSWGQGNSPLHF
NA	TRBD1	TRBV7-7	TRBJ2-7	TGTGCTAGCAGCTTAAGTAACAGGGGCCACGAGCAGTACTTC	CASSLSNRGHEQYF
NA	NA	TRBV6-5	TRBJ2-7	TGTGCCAGCAGTTACTACGGGACTGGTGTCTACGAGCAGTACTTC	CASSYYGTGVYEQYF
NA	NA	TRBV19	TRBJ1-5	TGTGCCAGTAGTATAAATCGGGGGGCGCGGAGTCAGCCCCAGCATTTT	CASSINRGARSQPQHF
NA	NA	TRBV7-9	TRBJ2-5	TGTGCCAGCAGCTTAACGGTGTGGGAGACCCAGTACTTC	CASSLTVWETQYF
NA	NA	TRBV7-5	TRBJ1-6	TGTGCCAGAAGCTTAGAACTCCTAGACCAGAGCTCCTATAATTCACCCCTCCACTTT	CARSLELLDQSSYNSPLHF
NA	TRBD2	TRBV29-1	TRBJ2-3	TGCAGCGTTCCACTAGCGACGAGCACAGATACGCAGTATTTT	CSVPLATSTDTQYF
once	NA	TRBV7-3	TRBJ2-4	TGTGCCAGCAGCTCAGGCGGAACAGCCAAAAACATTCAGTACTTC	CASSSGGTAKNIQYF
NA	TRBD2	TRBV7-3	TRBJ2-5	TGTGCCAGCAGCTCGGTAGCGGGGGCATCGGGGACCCAGTACTTC	CASSSVAGASGTQYF
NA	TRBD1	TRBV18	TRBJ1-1	TGTGCCAGCTCAAACAGGGGGCCCGAGAACACTGAAGCTTTCTTT	CASSNRGPENTEAFF
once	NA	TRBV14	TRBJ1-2	TGTGCCAGCAGCCAAGGGATCTATGGCTACACCTTC	CASSQGIYGYTF
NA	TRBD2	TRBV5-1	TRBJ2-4	TGCGCCAGCAGCGGCGGGAGGTCCGAAAACATTCAGTACTTC	CASSGGRSENIQYF
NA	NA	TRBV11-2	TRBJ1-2	TGTGCCAGCAGCTACGGACTTTCCTTGGGCTACACCTTC	CASSYGLSLGYTF
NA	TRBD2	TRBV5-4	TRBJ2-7	TGTGCCAGCAAATTGGGGGGGTCAATCGACGAGCAGTACTTC	CASKLGGSIDEQYF
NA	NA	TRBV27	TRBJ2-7	TGTGCCAGCAGTTCCGGGGATCCCTCCTACGAGCAGTACTTC	CASSSGDPSYEQYF
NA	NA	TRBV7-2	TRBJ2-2	TGTGCCAGCAGCTTAACCCCTAGCGGGGAGCTGTTTTTT	CASSLTPSGELFF